The rows below give T cell receptor beta chains drawn from one sample of a study of CD8 T cells in Susac syndrome. TCRdb reprocessed the immunoSEQ multiplex PCR reads via MiXCR and lists one record per CDR3 protein. The data contain about 140,000 distinct CDR3 sequences, roughly 95% of them singletons. The sample comprised CD4+ T cells from PBMCs. These receptors were taken from a human donor with multiple sclerosis. Both conserved end residues are part of each CDR3. D genes are given only for firm matches. For some rows the clone size is stated as once, few or many, or as a class when expanded; others skip it.

j_call | d_call | v_call | clone_size | cdr3_aa | cdr3_nt
TRBJ2-3 | TRBD1 | TRBV12-3/TRBV12-4 | NA | CASSLQDRRTDTQYF | TGTGCCAGCAGTTTACAGGACAGGCGCACAGATACGCAGTATTTT
TRBJ2-1 | TRBD2 | TRBV27 | NA | CASSSKTSGRAYEQFF | TGTGCCAGCAGTTCAAAGACTAGCGGGAGGGCCTATGAGCAGTTCTTC
TRBJ1-2 | TRBD1 | TRBV27 | NA | CASRRTGLTYGYTF | TGTGCCAGCCGGCGGACAGGCCTTACCTATGGCTACACCTTC
TRBJ2-2 | NA | TRBV29-1 | NA | CSGGPNTGELFF | TGCAGCGGCGGACCGAACACCGGGGAGCTGTTTTTT
TRBJ1-2 | TRBD1 | TRBV28 | NA | CASTLTGEKNYGYTF | TGTGCCAGCACCCTGACAGGGGAAAAAAACTATGGCTACACCTTC
TRBJ2-1 | NA | TRBV29-1 | NA | CSGRTGTSGNEQFF | TGCAGCGGTAGAACCGGGACCTCCGGAAATGAGCAGTTCTTC
TRBJ2-1 | TRBD2 | TRBV20-1 | once | CSAHPAGGSSYNEQFF | TGCAGTGCCCATCCGGCGGGGGGGAGCTCCTACAATGAGCAGTTCTTC
TRBJ1-1 | NA | TRBV20-1 | NA | CSARPTGTEAFF | TGCAGTGCTAGACCCACAGGGACTGAAGCTTTCTTT
TRBJ1-1 | TRBD1 | TRBV19 | NA | CASSSEDRASSEAFF | TGTGCCAGTAGTAGTGAGGACAGGGCATCGAGTGAAGCTTTCTTT
TRBJ1-6 | NA | TRBV4-3 | once | CASSQGAAHNSPLHF | TGCGCCAGCAGCCAAGGGGCAGCCCATAATTCACCCCTCCACTTT
TRBJ2-3 | NA | TRBV9 | once | CASSVARATDTQYF | TGTGCCAGCAGCGTAGCAAGAGCCACAGATACGCAGTATTTT
TRBJ2-3 | NA | TRBV3-1 | NA | CASSQKRDITDTQYF | TGTGCCAGCAGCCAGAAGAGGGACATCACAGATACGCAGTATTTT
TRBJ1-1 | NA | TRBV12-3/TRBV12-4 | NA | CASKWRVEAFF | TGTGCCAGCAAATGGAGGGTAGAAGCTTTCTTT
TRBJ2-5 | NA | TRBV24-1 | NA | CATSDWTEETQYF | TGTGCCACCAGTGATTGGACAGAAGAGACCCAGTACTTC
TRBJ2-7 | TRBD2 | TRBV20-1 | NA | CSALSGTTNYEQYF | TGCAGTGCTTTGTCCGGGACTACCAACTACGAGCAGTACTTC
TRBJ1-5 | NA | TRBV7-9 | NA | CASSFAVDQPQHF | TGTGCCAGCAGCTTCGCCGTGGATCAGCCCCAGCATTTT
TRBJ2-1 | TRBD2 | TRBV7-2 | NA | CASSELPGLAGDNEQFF | TGTGCCAGCAGCGAACTTCCTGGACTAGCGGGGGACAATGAGCAGTTCTTC
TRBJ2-5 | NA | TRBV7-2 | NA | CASSAVDSRETQYF | TGTGCCAGCAGCGCCGTGGACAGTAGAGAGACCCAGTACTTC
TRBJ2-3 | NA | TRBV5-1 | NA | CASSPSIADTQYF | TGCGCCAGCAGCCCCTCTATCGCAGATACGCAGTATTTT
TRBJ1-6 | NA | TRBV30 | NA | CAFARDRNSPLHF | TGTGCCTTCGCTCGGGACCGCAATTCACCCCTCCACTTT
TRBJ2-7 | TRBD1 | TRBV13 | NA | CASSTGTANF | TGTGCCAGCAGCACCGGGACAGCCAACTTC
TRBJ2-5 | NA | TRBV29-1 | NA | CSVVAVIRETQYF | TGCAGCGTTGTTGCAGTCATCCGGGAGACCCAGTACTTC
TRBJ2-7 | TRBD1 | TRBV28 | NA | CASKGSGTGTTYEQYF | TGTGCCAGCAAGGGTTCTGGGACAGGGACCACCTACGAGCAGTACTTC
TRBJ2-1 | TRBD1 | TRBV29-1 | NA | CSVEGQGARGEQFF | TGCAGCGTTGAAGGCCAGGGGGCTCGGGGTGAGCAGTTCTTC
TRBJ2-7 | NA | TRBV14 | NA | CASSQDTGRLSYEQYF | TGTGCCAGCAGCCAAGATACGGGCAGGTTGAGCTACGAGCAGTACTTC
TRBJ2-1 | NA | TRBV13 | NA | CASSSASQGREQFF | TGTGCCAGCTCCTCCGCCTCCCAGGGGCGGGAACAGTTCTTC
TRBJ2-1 | TRBD2 | TRBV20-1 | NA | CSATPRAGGPHEQFF | TGCAGTGCCACCCCCCGAGCGGGAGGGCCCCATGAGCAGTTCTTC
TRBJ2-7 | TRBD1 | TRBV7-9 | NA | CASSLGGDRGTYEQYF | TGTGCCAGCAGCTTAGGGGGGGACAGGGGAACCTACGAGCAGTACTTC
TRBJ1-4 | NA | TRBV30 | NA | CALAQELQGKLFF | TGTGCCTTGGCCCAGGAACTTCAGGGGAAACTGTTTTTT
TRBJ2-1 | TRBD2 | TRBV29-1 | NA | CSVEKLAGVRGNEQFF | TGCAGCGTTGAAAAACTAGCGGGAGTGCGGGGCAATGAGCAGTTCTTC
TRBJ2-3 | NA | TRBV24-1 | NA | CATSDLGGVGDTQYF | TGTGCCACCAGTGATTTGGGCGGGGTTGGAGATACGCAGTATTTT
TRBJ1-2 | NA | TRBV3-1 | NA | CASSQDLVGSGYTF | TGTGCCAGCAGCCAAGATCTGGTGGGGAGTGGCTACACCTTC
TRBJ2-3 | NA | TRBV20-1 | NA | CSEDGLALTDTQYF | TGCAGTGAGGATGGGCTAGCGCTCACAGATACGCAGTATTTT
TRBJ2-7 | NA | TRBV14 | NA | CASSQGQGPRTYEQYF | TGTGCCAGCAGCCAAGGTCAGGGACCACGAACCTACGAGCAGTACTTC
TRBJ2-2 | NA | TRBV20-1 | NA | CSARSPLATGELFF | TGCAGTGCTAGATCCCCCTTAGCGACCGGGGAGCTGTTTTTT
TRBJ2-3 | NA | TRBV9 | once | CASKTGTATDTQYF | TGTGCCAGCAAGACCGGGACGGCCACAGATACGCAGTATTTT
TRBJ1-1 | NA | TRBV5-1 | NA | CASSLQRVDTEAFF | TGCGCCAGCAGCTTACAAAGGGTCGACACTGAAGCTTTCTTT
TRBJ2-7 | TRBD1 | TRBV20-1 | NA | CSASDLWTGSYEQYF | TGCAGTGCTAGTGATTTATGGACAGGGTCCTACGAGCAGTACTTC
TRBJ2-2 | NA | TRBV24-1 | NA | CATSDSRPRDTGELFF | TGTGCCACCAGTGATTCACGACCCAGGGACACCGGGGAGCTGTTTTTT
TRBJ1-2 | TRBD1 | TRBV20-1 | NA | CSAVDRATIYGYTF | TGCAGTGCCGTAGACAGGGCGACAATCTATGGCTACACCTTC
TRBJ2-5 | NA | TRBV6-2/TRBV6-3 | few | CASSSSETQYF | TGTGCCAGCAGTTCGTCGGAGACCCAGTACTTC
TRBJ1-1 | NA | TRBV30 | NA | CAWSVEGYTEAFF | TGTGCCTGGAGTGTAGAGGGATACACTGAAGCTTTCTTT
TRBJ2-3 | NA | TRBV7-2 | NA | CASSLAGWGAGADTQYF | TGTGCCAGCAGCTTAGCTGGTTGGGGGGCTGGGGCAGATACGCAGTATTTT
TRBJ2-2 | NA | TRBV7-2 | NA | CASSFERASAHRELFF | TGTGCCAGCAGCTTCGAGCGGGCCTCCGCCCACCGGGAGCTGTTTTTT
TRBJ1-6 | TRBD1 | TRBV6-6 | NA | CASRGTGTANSPLHF | TGTGCCAGCAGGGGGACTGGGACAGCCAATTCACCCCTCCACTTT
TRBJ2-5 | NA | TRBV7-8 | NA | CASSLRTPSVGETQYF | TGTGCCAGCAGCCTACGGACTCCCTCGGTCGGGGAGACCCAGTACTTC
TRBJ2-1 | TRBD2 | TRBV20-1 | NA | CSARPGLAGYNEQFF | TGCAGTGCTCGTCCGGGACTAGCGGGTTACAATGAGCAGTTCTTC
TRBJ1-5 | NA | TRBV29-1 | NA | CSVGEGSNQPQHF | TGCAGCGTTGGGGAAGGTAGCAATCAGCCCCAGCATTTT
TRBJ2-7 | TRBD2 | TRBV20-1 | NA | CSAGVGGGRYEQYF | TGCAGTGCCGGAGTTGGCGGGGGGAGGTACGAGCAGTACTTC
TRBJ1-2 | NA | TRBV20-1 | once | CSARVSGSSYGYTF | TGCAGTGCTAGAGTGTCAGGGTCGAGCTATGGCTACACCTTC
TRBJ1-1 | NA | TRBV25-1 | NA | CASKGEGMNTEAFF | TGTGCCAGCAAGGGAGAGGGAATGAACACTGAAGCTTTCTTT
TRBJ2-2 | TRBD1 | TRBV29-1 | NA | CSVTRTGGGTGELFF | TGCAGCGTTACCCGGACAGGGGGCGGTACCGGGGAGCTGTTTTTT
TRBJ1-1 | TRBD1 | TRBV20-1 | NA | CSGGKDRGGTEAFF | TGCAGTGGCGGGAAGGACAGGGGTGGCACTGAAGCTTTCTTT
TRBJ1-1 | TRBD1 | TRBV28 | NA | CASEKQGAQTEAFF | TGTGCCAGCGAAAAACAGGGGGCGCAAACTGAAGCTTTCTTT
TRBJ2-1 | TRBD2 | TRBV9 | NA | CASSVGTSGTYNEQFF | TGTGCCAGCAGCGTAGGGACTAGCGGAACCTACAATGAGCAGTTCTTC
TRBJ2-1 | TRBD1 | TRBV20-1 | once | CSPGQGNNEQFF | TGCAGCCCGGGACAGGGAAACAATGAGCAGTTCTTC
TRBJ2-1 | NA | TRBV20-1 | NA | CSARDGDSSYNEQFF | TGCAGTGCTAGAGATGGGGACTCCAGCTACAATGAGCAGTTCTTC
TRBJ1-5 | NA | TRBV9 | NA | CASSGVTDQPQHF | TGTGCCAGCAGCGGCGTCACAGATCAGCCCCAGCATTTT
TRBJ2-5 | NA | TRBV28 | NA | CASRLSGVPETQYF | NA